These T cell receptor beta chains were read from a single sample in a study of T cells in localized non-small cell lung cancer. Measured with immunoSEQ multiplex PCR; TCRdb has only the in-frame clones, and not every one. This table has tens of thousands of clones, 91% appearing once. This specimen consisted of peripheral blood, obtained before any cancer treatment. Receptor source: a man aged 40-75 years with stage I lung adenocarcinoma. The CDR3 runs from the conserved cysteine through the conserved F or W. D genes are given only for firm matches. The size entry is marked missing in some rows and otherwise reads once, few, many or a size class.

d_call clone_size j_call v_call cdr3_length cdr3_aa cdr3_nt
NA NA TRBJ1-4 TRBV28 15 CASRAYRTANEKLFF TGTGCCAGCCGAGCCTACCGAACGGCTAATGAAAAACTGTTTTTT
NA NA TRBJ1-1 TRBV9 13 CASSVVKDTEAFF TGTGCCAGCAGCGTAGTAAAGGACACTGAAGCTTTCTTT
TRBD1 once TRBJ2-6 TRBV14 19 CASSQDPTGKVSGANVLTF TGTGCCAGCAGCCAAGATCCGACAGGGAAGGTTTCTGGGGCCAACGTCCTGACTTTC
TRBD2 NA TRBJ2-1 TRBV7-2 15 CASSPSAGAYNEQFF TGTGCCAGCAGCCCTTCGGCGGGAGCTTACAATGAGCAGTTCTTC
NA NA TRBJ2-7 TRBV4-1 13 CASSPGTNYEQYF TGCGCCAGCAGCCCCGGGACAAACTACGAGCAGTACTTC
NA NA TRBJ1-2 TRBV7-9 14 CASSFSGGGDGYTF TGTGCCAGCAGCTTTAGTGGCGGGGGGGATGGCTACACCTTC
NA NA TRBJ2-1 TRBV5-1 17 CASSSQGTTLSYNEQFF TGCGCCAGCAGCTCTCAGGGAACGACCCTCTCCTACAATGAGCAGTTCTTC
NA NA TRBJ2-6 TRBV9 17 CASSPQGRATGANVLTF TGTGCCAGCAGTCCCCAGGGGCGGGCGACTGGGGCCAACGTCCTGACTTTC
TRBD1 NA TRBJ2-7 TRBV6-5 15 CASSSTGGLGYEQYF TGTGCCAGCAGTTCCACAGGGGGCCTAGGTTACGAGCAGTACTTC
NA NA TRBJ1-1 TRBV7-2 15 CASSFGLGTNTEAFF TGTGCCAGCAGCTTTGGACTGGGAACGAACACTGAAGCTTTCTTT
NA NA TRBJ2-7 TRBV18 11 CASSNSYEQYF TGTGCCAGCTCGAACTCCTACGAGCAGTACTTC
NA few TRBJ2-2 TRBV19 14 CASSIAAQAGELFF TGTGCCAGTAGTATAGCCGCCCAGGCCGGGGAGCTGTTTTTT
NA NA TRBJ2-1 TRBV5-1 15 CASSLGQISYNEQFF TGCGCCAGCAGCTTGGGACAAATCTCCTACAATGAGCAGTTCTTC
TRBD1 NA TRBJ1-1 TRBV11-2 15 CASSRVGQGNTEAFF TGTGCCAGCAGCCGCGTCGGACAGGGGAACACTGAAGCTTTCTTT
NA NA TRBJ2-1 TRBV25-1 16 CASTPNPGGSYNEQFF TGTGCCAGCACTCCGAACCCCGGTGGGTCCTACAATGAGCAGTTCTTC
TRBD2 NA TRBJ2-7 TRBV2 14 CASSATSGRYEQYF TGTGCCAGCTCAGCGACTAGCGGTCGCTACGAGCAGTACTTC
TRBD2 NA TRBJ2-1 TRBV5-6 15 CASSLRSGRVNEQFF TGTGCCAGCAGCTTGAGAAGCGGGAGGGTGAATGAGCAGTTCTTC
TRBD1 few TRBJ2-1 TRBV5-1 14 CASYPGQGKNEQFF TGCGCCAGTTATCCGGGACAGGGGAAAAATGAGCAGTTCTTC
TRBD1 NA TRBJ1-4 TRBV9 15 CASSVGTGVNEKLFF TGTGCCAGCAGCGTTGGGACAGGGGTCAATGAAAAACTGTTTTTT
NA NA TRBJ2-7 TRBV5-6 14 CASSLVLFPYEQYF TGTGCCAGCAGCTTAGTCCTTTTTCCCTACGAGCAGTACTTC
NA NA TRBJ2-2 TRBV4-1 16 CASSQDNIPNTGELFF TGCGCCAGCAGCCAAGATAACATTCCGAACACCGGGGAGCTGTTTTTT
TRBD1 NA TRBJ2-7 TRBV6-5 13 CASSPRTGYEQYF TGTGCCAGCAGCCCCCGGACAGGCTACGAGCAGTACTTC
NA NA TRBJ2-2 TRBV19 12 CASSLATGELFF TGTGCCAGTAGTCTAGCCACCGGGGAGCTGTTTTTT
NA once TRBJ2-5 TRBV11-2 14 CASRLAGVQETQYF TGTGCCAGCAGATTAGCAGGGGTCCAAGAGACCCAGTACTTC
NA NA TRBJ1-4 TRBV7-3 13 CASPPQAWAKLFF TGTGCCAGCCCTCCGCAGGCGTGGGCAAAACTGTTTTTT
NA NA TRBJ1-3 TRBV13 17 CASSNAGISPSGNTIYF TGTGCCAGCAGTAACGCCGGGATATCTCCCTCTGGAAACACCATATATTTT
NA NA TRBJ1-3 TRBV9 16 CASSVEQASYGNTIYF TGTGCCAGCAGCGTAGAGCAGGCTTCGTACGGAAACACCATATATTTT
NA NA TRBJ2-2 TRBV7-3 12 CASSSDTGELFF TGTGCCAGCAGCTCTGACACCGGGGAGCTGTTTTTT
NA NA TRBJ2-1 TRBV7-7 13 CASSSGPGNEQFF TGTGCTAGCAGCTCTGGGCCAGGCAATGAGCAGTTCTTC
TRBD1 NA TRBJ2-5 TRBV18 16 CASSPSLQGAGETQYF TGTGCCAGCTCACCAAGTCTCCAGGGGGCAGGGGAGACCCAGTACTTC
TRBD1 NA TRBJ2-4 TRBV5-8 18 CASIPRTGARGSKNIQYF TGTGCCAGCATTCCTAGGACAGGGGCCCGGGGGTCCAAAAACATTCAGTACTTC
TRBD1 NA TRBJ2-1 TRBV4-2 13 CASRRQGADEQFF TGTGCCAGCAGGCGCCAGGGGGCCGATGAGCAGTTCTTC
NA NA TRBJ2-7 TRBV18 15 CASSPELARSYEQYF TGTGCCAGCTCACCCGAGCTAGCGCGCTCCTACGAGCAGTACTTC
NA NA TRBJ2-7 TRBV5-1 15 CASSLGLLPSNEQYF TGCGCCAGCAGCTTGGGACTTCTACCCTCTAACGAGCAGTACTTC
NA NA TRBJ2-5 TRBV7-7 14 CASSLGGLAETQYF TGTGCTAGCAGCTTAGGGGGGCTAGCAGAGACCCAGTACTTC
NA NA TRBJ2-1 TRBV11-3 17 CASSLEPDRRVGNEQFF TGTGCCAGCAGCTTAGAACCCGACAGGCGGGTGGGCAATGAGCAGTTCTTC
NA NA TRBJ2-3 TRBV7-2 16 CASSLGGTTSTDTQYF TGTGCCAGCAGCTTAGGTGGGACAACTAGCACAGATACGCAGTATTTT
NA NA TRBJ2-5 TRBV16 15 CASSQSGGGPETQYF TGTGCCAGCAGCCAATCTGGGGGCGGTCCGGAGACCCAGTACTTC
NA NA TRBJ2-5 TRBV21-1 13 CARVLAEQETQYF TGTGCCAGGGTACTAGCGGAGCAAGAGACCCAGTACTTC
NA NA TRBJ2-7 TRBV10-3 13 CAIRRGDGYEQYF TGTGCCATCAGACGGGGAGACGGCTACGAGCAGTACTTC
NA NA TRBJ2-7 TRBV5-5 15 CASSRRTPSGYEQYF TGTGCCAGCAGCCGGCGGACACCATCGGGGTACGAGCAGTACTTC
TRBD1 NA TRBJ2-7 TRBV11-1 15 CASSSKDRGRYEQYF TGTGCCAGCAGCTCAAAGGACAGGGGAAGATACGAGCAGTACTTC
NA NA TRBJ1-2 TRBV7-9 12 CASSFRLELPTF TGTGCCAGCAGCTTCAGATTGGAACTGCCCACCTTC
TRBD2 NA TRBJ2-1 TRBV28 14 CASRGLVQANEQFF TGTGCCAGCAGGGGACTAGTTCAGGCGAATGAGCAGTTCTTC